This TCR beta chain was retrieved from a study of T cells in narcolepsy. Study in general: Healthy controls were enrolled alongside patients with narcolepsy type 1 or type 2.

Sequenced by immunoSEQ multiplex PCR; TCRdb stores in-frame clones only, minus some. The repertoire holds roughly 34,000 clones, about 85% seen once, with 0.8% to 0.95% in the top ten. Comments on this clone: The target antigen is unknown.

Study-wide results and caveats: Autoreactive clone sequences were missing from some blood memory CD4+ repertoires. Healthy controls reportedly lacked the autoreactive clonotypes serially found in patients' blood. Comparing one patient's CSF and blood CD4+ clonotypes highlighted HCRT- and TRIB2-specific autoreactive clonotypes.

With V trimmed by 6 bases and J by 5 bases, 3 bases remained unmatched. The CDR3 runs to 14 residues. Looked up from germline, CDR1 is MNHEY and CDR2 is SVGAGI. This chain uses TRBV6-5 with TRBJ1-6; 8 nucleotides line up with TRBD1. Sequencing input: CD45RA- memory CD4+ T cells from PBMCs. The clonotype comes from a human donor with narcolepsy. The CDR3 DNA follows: TGTGCCAGCAGAAAACAGGGGGATAATTCACCCCTCCACTTT. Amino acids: CASRKQGDNSPLHF.